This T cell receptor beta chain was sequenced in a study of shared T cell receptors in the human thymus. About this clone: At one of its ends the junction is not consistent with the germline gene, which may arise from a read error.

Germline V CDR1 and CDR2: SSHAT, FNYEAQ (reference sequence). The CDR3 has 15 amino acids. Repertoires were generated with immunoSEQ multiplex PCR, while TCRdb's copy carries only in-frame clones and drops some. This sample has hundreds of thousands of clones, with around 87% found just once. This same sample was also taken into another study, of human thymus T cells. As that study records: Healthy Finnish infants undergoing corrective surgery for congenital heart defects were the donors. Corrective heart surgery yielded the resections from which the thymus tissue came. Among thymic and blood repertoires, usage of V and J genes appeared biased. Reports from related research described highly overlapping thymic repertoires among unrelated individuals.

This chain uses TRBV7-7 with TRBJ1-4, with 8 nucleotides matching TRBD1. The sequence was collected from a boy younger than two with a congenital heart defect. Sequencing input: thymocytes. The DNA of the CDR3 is TGTGCTAGCACCCCAGCAGGGGGCAGGGATGAAAAACTGTTTTTT. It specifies CASTPAGGRDEKLFF.